This T cell receptor (beta chain) was identified in a study of blood T cell repertoires in COVID-19. V dropped 4 bases and J dropped 2; count of bases not matched to a gene: 30. In germline, CDR1 is SGDLS, CDR2 YYNGEE. The CDR3 has 23 residues. Sequenced by immunoSEQ multiplex PCR; TCRdb stores in-frame clones only, minus some. The sample consists of some 300,000 clones, approximately 90% of them appearing once. Sequences were obtained from PBMCs or T cells enriched from blood (not recorded which). The sequence came from a woman aged 55-70 years in a cohort exposed to, infected with or recovered from COVID-19 (not recorded which). The chain employs TRBV9 and TRBJ1-3, with 7 bases that match TRBD1. CDR3 residues: CASSSNPKRDRELRDAAGNTIYF. DNA of the CDR3: TGTGCCAGCAGCTCCAACCCCAAGAGAGACAGGGAACTACGAGACGCGGCTGGAAACACCATATATTTT.